This TCR beta chain was captured by sequencing in a study of OX40 agonist ivuxolimab in advanced cancers. Sequenced by immunoSEQ multiplex PCR; TCRdb stores in-frame clones only, minus some. This repertoire shows just over 25,000 clones, roughly 85% found once; its top ten account for over 13%. V shed 0 bases and J shed 1 base, with 13 bases lying between them. CDR1 and CDR2 from the germline V gene are MNHEY and SMNVEV (reference sequence). This CDR3 region has 16 residues. The TCR comes from an adult with an advanced solid tumor such as melanoma, head and neck, liver or kidney cancer. The chain carries TRBV27 and TRBJ2-7, with a tentative D call TRBD2 (5 bases). Sequencing used CD4+ or CD8+ T cells sorted from blood, obtained in a trial of the OX40 agonist ivuxolimab. CDR3 residues: CASSLSAGDRSYEQYF. Here the CDR3 DNA reads TGTGCCAGCAGTTTATCAGCCGGGGATAGGTCCTACGAGCAGTACTTC.